This TCR beta chain was identified in a study of shared clonotypes between healthy human individuals. As for the study in general: Per donor, CD8 memory used one plate, CD8 naive used two, CD4 memory used three and CD4 naive used three. General observations from the study: Naive CD4 clonotype sharing across several donors was around 5.5%.

A word on this clone: Its antigen remains unidentified.

Only CD45RO-negative cells positively selected for CCR7 counted as naive CD8 cells, so terminally differentiated effector memory CD45RA+ cells were excluded. Original data processing: Filtering differed, since immunoSEQ gave only junction sequences and no quality scores. Profiling relied on immunoSEQ multiplex PCR, and the TCRdb table lists in-frame clones only, not all of them. That table furnishes V, J and clone size, whereas the DNA furnished D and trimming. The repertoire holds approximately 2,200,000 clones, with 85% to 95% as singletons. V was cut by 6 bases and J by 3 bases, with 12 bases left in between. Germline CDR1 reads SNHLY; CDR2 reads FYNNEI. This CDR3 has 13 residues.

The sequence came from a man in his late teens or twenties in good health. Some clones in this sample may be carry-over from other donors' samples. The chain couples TRBV2 to TRBJ2-7; tentatively, D is TRBD2 (6 bases). Sequencing input: naive CD8+ T cells from PBMCs. The CDR3 DNA is TGTGCCAGCAGACCAACTAGCAGCTACGAGCAGTACTTC. Amino acid sequence: CASRPTSSYEQYF. Complete variable domain (other parts from reference TRBV2 and TRBJ2-7): EPEVTQTPSHQVTQMGQEVILRCVPISNHLYFYWYRQILGQKVEFLVSFYNNEISEKSEIFDDQFSVERPDGSNFTLKIRSTKLEDSAMYFCASRPTSSYEQYFGPGTRLTVT.